Listed here is a single T cell receptor (beta chain). For every subset, genomic DNA was evenly distributed across several immunoSEQ plates. The sequencing of unsorted PBMC DNA took place on ten immunoSEQ deep assay plates. TCRdb keeps only in-frame clones here, not all; method: immunoSEQ multiplex PCR. Found here are a few hundred thousand clones, approximately 77% of them singletons; the top ten hold approximately 12%. This specimen belongs to a study of shared clonotypes between healthy human individuals. Germline CDR1 is MNHEY and CDR2 is SMNVEV (reference sequence). The V segment lost 5 bases and the J segment 6 bases; nucleotides outside the gene matches: 7. The CDR3 is made up of 13 amino acids. Within Nashville, Tennessee resided all donors, each a Caucasian adult.

The chain has TRBV27 and TRBJ2-7; 7 bases align to TRBD1. The clonotype originates from a woman between 35 and 50 years old in good health. Some clones in this sample may be carry-over from other donors' samples. Sequenced material: PBMCs. The CDR3 loop is CASSRRQGREQYF. The CDR3 nucleotides read TGTGCCAGCAGTCGCCGACAGGGTCGCGAGCAGTACTTC.